The entry that follows covers one T cell receptor beta chain sequence. What this receptor recognizes is not known. The record has no base qualities; no much larger clone is one base away. CD8 naive samples consisted of CD45RO-negative cells that were positively selected for CCR7, yielding a CD45RA+CCR7+ population without TemRA cells. Healthy HIV-negative adults with no recently reported acute infections or vaccinations were included as donors. Only Caucasian adults living in Nashville, Tennessee, USA were represented among the donors. Blood was collected by leukapheresis, and PBMCs were isolated by Ficoll-Histopaque density gradient centrifugation and then cryopreserved in liquid nitrogen vapor phase. Analytical flow cytometry was used to check the purity and quantity of each magnetically sorted T cell population. Each sorted fraction had its genomic DNA isolated and then quantified by UV absorbance on a Nanodrop 2000c.

This record belongs to a study of shared clonotypes between healthy human individuals (dated by TCRdb to the early 2020s). Broadly, across the study: The cohort included three men and a couple of women between 18 and 49 years of age. For each donor, CD4 naive and CD4 memory were each run on three plates, CD8 naive on two plates, and CD8 memory on one plate. Blood TCR repertoires of about five healthy adults were deeply sequenced to estimate repertoire size and the extent of clonotype sharing between individuals. Libraries were prepared and TCR repertoires were sequenced by different laboratories using diverse techniques, in order to increase sequencing depth and limit assay-specific biases. Leukapheresis yielded between about 0.94 and 9 billion PBMCs per donor.

TCR CDR3 regions were amplified from genomic DNA by multiplex PCR using the deep immunoSEQ assay. Genomic DNA extracted from each cell subset was distributed evenly over all wells of several immunoSEQ 96-well plates, and each plate served as one replicate. For sorted subsets, about 220 ng of genomic DNA, equivalent to some 30,000 T cell genomes, went into each replicate PCR. The purified libraries were quantified using a Qubit 3.0 fluorometer, sized with a Bioanalyzer 2100, and then quantified again using the KAPA Library Quantification kit. Every immunoSEQ 96-well plate was sequenced on a separate single-read 150-cycle Illumina NextSeq 550 flow cell. The published analysis was carried out like this. The immunoSEQ output contained only junctional sequences without quality scores, so filtering could not match that applied to full-length reads. Sequences were annotated with PyIR, a Python wrapper for IgBLAST v1.9, and V/J genes and CDR3 were assigned using IMGT germline references. Any read was removed if the V/J assignment was weak (E-value above 1e-6), the CDR3 was missing, or the read contained stop codons, out-of-frame junctions, or ambiguous translated residues. V3J clonotypes were defined as sequences sharing the same inferred V gene, J gene, and CDR3 amino acid sequence. To compute the percentage overlap between repertoires, the number of shared unique clonotypes was divided by the size of the smaller repertoire. Richness of each repertoire was evaluated using RTK rarefaction, the Chao1 estimator, and Recon v2.1 estimates of unobserved clonotypes. OLGA was used to compute generation probabilities for all TCRbeta clonotypes that the gDNA method yielded from four donors. This is the immuneACCESS table as TCRdb keeps it, with only in-frame sequences that have V and J called. A part of the clones is gone; compared with another copy, unresolved V genes explain less than half, and the rest is unexplained. V, J and clone size are those of that table, while D and trimming were read from the DNA. In all, the sample holds about 2 million clones, and about 95% of those were seen once. The top ten clones comprise around 1.1% of the sample.

CDR1 and CDR2 were assigned from the germline V gene (reference sequence) as LNHDA and SQIVND. Trimmed from V: 5 bases; trimmed from J: 6 bases; junction bases lacking a gene match: 18. The CDR3 contains 19 residues, cysteine and phenylalanine counted. This entry keeps only the CDR3 DNA: 57 bases, framed from base 1. The paper as a whole reports these results and caveats: Based on pairwise subsampling, the degree of clonotype sharing among donors was expected to be affected by sequencing depth. Sampling was restricted to blood, and TCR repertoires in tissue are likely to differ from TCR repertoires in blood. Incomplete sequencing was indicated by rarefaction of sorted-subset datasets, despite the large sequencing depth. Because the study included a small number of donors, the genetic and exposure-history diversity represented was limited. Across four donors, approximately 4.9% of naive CD4, over 3% of naive CD8, 2.3% of memory CD4, and about 0.44% of memory CD8 clonotypes were shared. Naive subsets generally had larger estimated clonotype richness than memory subsets. Higher generation probabilities were observed for clonotypes shared by all four sorted-subset donors than for non-shared clonotypes.

This receptor was obtained from a man aged 18 to 29 in good health. The rearrangement joined TRBV19 to TRBJ1-6, and TRBD1 aligns with 8 junction nucleotides. Sequencing used naive CD8+ T cells sorted from blood. The cell subset or site label for this specimen denotes: CD45RA+CCR7+. The base sequence is TGTGCCAGTAGTTCGGGGACAGGCACCCTCGCTTCTCTTAATTCACCCCTCCACTTT. Its protein is CASSSGTGTLASLNSPLHF.